Listed here is a single TCR beta chain. The length of the CDR3 is 14 residues. These data are taken from a study of T cell changes during pregnancy in multiple sclerosis. Repertoires were generated with immunoSEQ multiplex PCR, while TCRdb's copy carries only in-frame clones and drops some. The repertoire holds about 31,000 clones, with just over 90% as singletons. The receptor was isolated from a female donor with multiple sclerosis, enrolled in a pregnancy study. V is TRBV1 and J is TRBJ2-7; TRBD2, the table's D call, was not compared with the DNA. TRBV1 corresponds to a pseudogene. The sample was CD4+ T cells from peripheral blood mononuclear cells, taken in the second trimester of pregnancy. This chain's CDR3 is CTSSPQRSAHEQYF. DNA of the CDR3: TGCACCAGCAGCCCCCAGCGATCAGCGCACGAGCAGTACTTC.